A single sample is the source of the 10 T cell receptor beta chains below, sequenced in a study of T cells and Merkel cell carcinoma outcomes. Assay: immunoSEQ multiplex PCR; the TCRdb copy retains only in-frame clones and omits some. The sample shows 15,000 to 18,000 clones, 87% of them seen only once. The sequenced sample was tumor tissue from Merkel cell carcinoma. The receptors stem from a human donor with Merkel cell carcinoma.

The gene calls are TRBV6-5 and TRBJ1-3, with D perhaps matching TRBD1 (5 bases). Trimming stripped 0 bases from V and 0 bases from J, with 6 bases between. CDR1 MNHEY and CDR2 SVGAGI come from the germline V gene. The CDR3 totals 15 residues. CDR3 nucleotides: TGTGCCAGCAGTTACTCGGGGGACTCTGGAAACACCATATATTTT. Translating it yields CASSYSGDSGNTIYF.

CDR3 nucleotide sequence: TGTGCCAGCGCCCCTTCTGGGAGGGGGTACGAGCAGTACTTC. Its translation: CASAPSGRGYEQYF. This chain links TRBV13 with TRBJ2-7; TRBD2 might be the D (7 bases). Trimming shortened V by 8 bases and J by 4 bases, and 18 bases separated the two germline ends. Per the germline V gene, CDR1 is PRHDT and CDR2 is FYEKMQ (reference sequence). This CDR3 has 14 amino acids.

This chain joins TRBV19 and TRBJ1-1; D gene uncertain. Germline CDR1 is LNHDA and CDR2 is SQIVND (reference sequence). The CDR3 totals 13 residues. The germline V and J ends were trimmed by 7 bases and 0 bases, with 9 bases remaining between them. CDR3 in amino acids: CASKDGLNTEAFF. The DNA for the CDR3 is TGTGCCAGTAAGGACGGTTTGAACACTGAAGCTTTCTTT.

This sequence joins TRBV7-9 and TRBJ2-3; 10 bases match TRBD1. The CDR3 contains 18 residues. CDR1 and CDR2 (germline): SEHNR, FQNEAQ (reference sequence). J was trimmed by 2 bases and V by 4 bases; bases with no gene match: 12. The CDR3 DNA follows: TGTGCCAGCAGCTCGACAGGGGGCAGGGGCTTCGTCACAGATACGCAGTATTTT. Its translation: CASSSTGGRGFVTDTQYF.

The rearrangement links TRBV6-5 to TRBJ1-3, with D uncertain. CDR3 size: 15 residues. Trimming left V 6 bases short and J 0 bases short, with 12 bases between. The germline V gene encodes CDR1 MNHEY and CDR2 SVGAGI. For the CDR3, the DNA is TGTGCCAGCAGAGGGTCCGGGCCCTCTGGAAACACCATATATTTT. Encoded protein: CASRGSGPSGNTIYF.

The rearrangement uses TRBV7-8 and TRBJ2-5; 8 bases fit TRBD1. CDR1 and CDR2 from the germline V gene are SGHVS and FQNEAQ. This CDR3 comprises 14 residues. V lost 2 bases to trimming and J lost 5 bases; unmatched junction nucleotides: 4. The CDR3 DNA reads TGTGCCAGCAGCTTATCAGGGGGCGAGGAGACCCAGTACTTC. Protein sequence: CASSLSGGEETQYF.

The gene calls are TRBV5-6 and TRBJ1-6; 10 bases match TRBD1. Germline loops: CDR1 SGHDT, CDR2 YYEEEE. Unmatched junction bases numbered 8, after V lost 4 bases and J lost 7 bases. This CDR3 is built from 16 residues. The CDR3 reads CASSPGTGAPNSPLHF. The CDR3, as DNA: TGTGCCAGCAGCCCCGGGACAGGGGCTCCGAATTCACCCCTCCACTTT.

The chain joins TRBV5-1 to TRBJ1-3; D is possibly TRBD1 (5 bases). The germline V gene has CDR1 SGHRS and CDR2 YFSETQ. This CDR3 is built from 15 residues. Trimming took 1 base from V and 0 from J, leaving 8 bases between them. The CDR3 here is CASSLMGGSGNTIYF. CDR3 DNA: TGCGCCAGCAGCTTGATGGGGGGCTCTGGAAACACCATATATTTT. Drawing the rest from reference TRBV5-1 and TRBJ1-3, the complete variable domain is KAGVTQTPRYLIKTRGQQVTLSCSPISGHRSVSWYQQTPGQGLQFLFEYFSETQRNKGNFPGRFSGRQFSNSRSEMNVSTLELGDSALYLCASSLMGGSGNTIYFGEGSWLTVV.

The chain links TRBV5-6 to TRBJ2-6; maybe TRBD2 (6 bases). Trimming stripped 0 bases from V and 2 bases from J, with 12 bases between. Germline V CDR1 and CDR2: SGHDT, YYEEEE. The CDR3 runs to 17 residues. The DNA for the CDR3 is TGTGCCAGCAGCTTGGAGCAGGGAGGTACTGGGGCCAACGTCCTGACTTTC. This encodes CASSLEQGGTGANVLTF. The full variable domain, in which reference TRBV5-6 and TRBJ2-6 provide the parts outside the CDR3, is DAGVTQSPTHLIKTRGQQVTLRCSPKSGHDTVSWYQQALGQGPQFIFQYYEEEERQRGNFPDRFSGHQFPNYSSELNVNALLLGDSALYLCASSLEQGGTGANVLTFGAGSRLTVL.

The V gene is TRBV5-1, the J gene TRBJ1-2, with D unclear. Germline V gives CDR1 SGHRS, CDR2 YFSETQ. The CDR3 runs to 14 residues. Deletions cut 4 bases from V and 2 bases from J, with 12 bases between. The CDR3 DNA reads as TGCGCCAGCAGCACGAACCTCGAAAACTATGGCTACACCTTC. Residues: CASSTNLENYGYTF.